This T cell receptor beta chain appears in the sequencing data of a study of cytotoxic CD8 clonotypes in ibrutinib-treated CLL. Profiled with immunoSEQ multiplex PCR; TCRdb holds only in-frame clones, not every one. The sample gives some 140,000 clones, 75% to 95% of which show up once; roughly 10% is in the top ten. In the case of this clone: The antigen is not known.

Study results and caveats: Patients showed higher baseline clonality than age-matched healthy donors, and it tracked circulating CD8+ T-cell counts.

The V end lost 2 bases, the J end lost 8 bases, and 9 bases lay between the germline ends. This CDR3 spans 12 amino acids. Germline lookup yields CDR1 MNHNY and CDR2 SVGAGI (reference sequence). The source was PBMCs, collected after 12 months of ibrutinib treatment. The TCR comes from a human donor with chronic lymphocytic leukemia. The chain has TRBV6-6 and TRBJ1-2; D is unresolved. CDR3 coding DNA: TGTGCCAGCAGTTACGAGAGAGGAGGCTACACCTTC. It specifies CASSYERGGYTF.